A single sample gave rise to the 26 T cell receptor beta chains below, sequenced in a study of blood T cell repertoires in COVID-19. Only in-frame clones appear in the TCRdb table, and some are missing; sequencing was by immunoSEQ multiplex PCR. The sample lists 300,000 or so clones; around 85% were seen once. Sequenced: peripheral blood. These receptors all come from a woman aged 45 to 65 with active or convalescent COVID-19.

The V call is TRBV5-1, the J call TRBJ2-5; 8 bases align to TRBD1. CDR1 is SGHRS and CDR2 is YFSETQ in the germline V gene. With V trimmed by 4 bases and J by 4 bases, 12 bases remained unmatched. The CDR3 is 16 residues long. CDR3 sequence reads: CASSLEQGVTGETQYF. The DNA for the CDR3 is TGCGCCAGCAGCCTTGAACAGGGGGTCACGGGAGAGACCCAGTACTTC.

This rearrangement joins TRBV24-1 to TRBJ1-3; D is ambiguous. Germline CDR1 KGHDR, CDR2 SFDVKD. V lost 4 bases and J lost 0, with 12 bases in between. The CDR3 runs to 16 residues. As DNA, the CDR3 is TGTGCCACCAGTGACACCCGAAAGAGCTCTGGAAACACCATATATTTT. This translates into CATSDTRKSSGNTIYF.

As concerns this clone: Other DNA sequences of this sample code for an identical CDR3. This chain connects TRBV5-1 to TRBJ2-7; maybe TRBD2 (5 bases). V lost 4 bases to trimming and J lost 2 bases, with 10 bases between them. Germline CDR1 is SGHRS and CDR2 is YFSETQ. This CDR3 has 13 residues. CDR3: CASSPTGTYEQYF. CDR3 DNA sequence: TGCGCCAGCAGCCCAACCGGGACCTACGAGCAGTACTTC. The full variable domain, completed using reference TRBV5-1 and TRBJ2-7, is KAGVTQTPRYLIKTRGQQVTLSCSPISGHRSVSWYQQTPGQGLQFLFEYFSETQRNKGNFPGRFSGRQFSNSRSEMNVSTLELGDSALYLCASSPTGTYEQYFGPGTRLTVT.

This chain's CDR3 is CASSPGGGPRGSSYGYTF. In DNA form, the CDR3 reads TGTGCCAGCAGTCCGGGCGGAGGGCCTCGAGGGAGTTCCTATGGCTACACCTTC. V and J are TRBV28 and TRBJ1-2; D gene uncertain. V was trimmed by 5 bases and J by 4 bases, leaving 26 bases between them. The CDR3 has 18 residues. Germline CDR1 reads MDHEN; CDR2 reads SYDVKM.

The chain uses TRBV9 and TRBJ1-1, with 9 bases matching TRBD1. Trimming at V came to 1 base and at J to 4 bases, leaving 14 bases not matched to a gene. Germline V gene lookup returns CDR1 SGDLS and CDR2 YYNGEE. The CDR3 is 18 residues long. CDR3 DNA sequence: TGTGCCAGCAGCGTAATCGACAGGGGGAAGGTTTATGGCACTGAAGCTTTCTTT. It yields the protein CASSVIDRGKVYGTEAFF.

The J gene is TRBJ1-5, the V gene TRBV10-3; a possible D gene is TRBD1 (5 bases). V gave up 3 bases and J gave up 5 bases, with 5 bases separating them. The CDR3 length is 12 residues. In germline, CDR1 is ENHRY, CDR2 SYGVKD. CDR3 nucleotides: TGTGCCATCAGTGACAGGGATCAGCCCCAGCATTTT. Translating gives CAISDRDQPQHF.

V and J are TRBV21-1 and TRBJ1-2; TRBD1 was called by the table and not checked on the DNA. TRBV21-1 is assigned pseudogene status. This CDR3 is built from 15 residues. The CDR3 reads CASSHRDREVHGYTF. Here the CDR3 DNA reads TGTGCCAGCAGCCACCGGGACAGGGAGGTACATGGCTACACCTTC.

The rearrangement joins TRBV21-1 to TRBJ1-3; the table's D call, TRBD1, was not checked against the DNA. TRBV21-1 corresponds to a pseudogene. The CDR3 covers 21 residues. The CDR3 is CASSKATNLGTVPFSGNTIYF. The CDR3 DNA reads as TGTGCCAGCAGCAAAGCGACTAATTTGGGGACAGTACCTTTCTCTGGAAACACCATATATTTT.

This rearrangement joins TRBV4-1 to TRBJ2-6, with a weak D call TRBD2 (7 bases). This CDR3 is built from 20 residues. Per the germline V gene, CDR1 is MGHRA and CDR2 is YSYEKL. With 3 bases removed from V and 1 base from J, the gap between germline ends came to 22 bases. For the CDR3, the DNA is TGCGCCAGCAGCCAGATGTTGGCTAGCGGAGGGGGATCTGGGGCCAACGTCCTGACTTTC. It encodes CASSQMLASGGGSGANVLTF.

There are a few counts of this clone. V is TRBV5-6 and J is TRBJ2-1, with TRBD2 matching over 8 bases. Germline V gene data show CDR1 as SGHDT and CDR2 as YYEEEE. With V trimmed by 7 bases and J by 2 bases, 5 bases remained unmatched. CDR3 length: 14 amino acids. CDR3 protein: CASARGGTYNEQFF. The DNA for the CDR3 is TGTGCCAGCGCCCGGGGGGGTACCTACAATGAGCAGTTCTTC.

V is TRBV7-9 and J is TRBJ1-4, with TRBD1 matching over 7 bases. Trimming at V came to 5 bases and at J to 10 bases, leaving 13 bases not matched to a gene. Germline CDR1 reads SEHNR; CDR2 reads FQNEAQ (reference sequence). This CDR3 is built from 15 residues. The CDR3 region has the DNA TGTGCCAGCAGCCCACCCAGGGGGGACCGAGGAAAACTGTTTTTT. It translates to CASSPPRGDRGKLFF.

V is TRBV5-8 and J is TRBJ2-2; 10 nucleotides agree with TRBD2. In germline, CDR1 is SGHTS, CDR2 YDEGEE. After removal of 0 bases from V and 0 bases from J, the junction contained 2 bases not matched to a gene. The CDR3 totals 17 residues. CDR3: CASSLVTSGSNTGELFF. CDR3 nucleotides: TGTGCCAGCAGCTTGGTGACTAGCGGGTCGAACACCGGGGAGCTGTTTTTT.

The chain has TRBV5-6 and TRBJ1-2; D not certain. There are 15 residues in the CDR3. Trimming shortened V by 0 bases and J by 5 bases, and 14 bases separated the two germline ends. CDR1 and CDR2 from the germline V gene are SGHDT and YYEEEE. In nucleotides, the CDR3 is TGTGCCAGCAGCTTGGGGGAGGGTGTAGGGTATGGCTACACCTTC. It encodes CASSLGEGVGYGYTF.

V usage is TRBV7-8 and J usage is TRBJ1-2, with 7 bases fitting TRBD1. The V and J ends lost 1 base and 4 bases, in that order; junction bases with no gene match: 6. Germline V CDR1 and CDR2: SGHVS, FQNEAQ. CDR3 size: 15 residues. In nucleotides, the CDR3 is TGTGCCAGCAGCTTAGTGATGGGACAGCTCTATGGCTACACCTTC. Its protein product is CASSLVMGQLYGYTF.

This chain links TRBV27 with TRBJ1-6; 10 bases agree with TRBD1. This CDR3 has 15 residues. Germline V gene lookup returns CDR1 MNHEY and CDR2 SMNVEV (reference sequence). The ends lost 4 bases at V and 10 bases at J; junction bases unmatched: 7. The CDR3 protein is CASSSSGTGESPLHF. Written as DNA, the CDR3 is TGTGCCAGCAGTTCATCCGGGACAGGGGAATCACCCCTCCACTTT.

The count of this clone is one. The chain has TRBV2 and TRBJ2-3; D is unresolved. The CDR3 consists of 13 residues. With 5 bases removed from V and 7 bases from J, the gap between germline ends came to 13 bases. Germline V CDR1 and CDR2: SNHLY, FYNNEI. CDR3 bases: TGTGCCAGCAGTCCTATCGCAGGAAATACGCAGTATTTT. Translating it yields CASSPIAGNTQYF. The entire variable domain, with the rest obtained from reference TRBV2 and TRBJ2-3, is as follows: EPEVTQTPSHQVTQMGQEVILRCVPISNHLYFYWYRQILGQKVEFLVSFYNNEISEKSEIFDDQFSVERPDGSNFTLKIRSTKLEDSAMYFCASSPIAGNTQYFGPGTRLTVL.

The V call is TRBV5-1, the J call TRBJ1-6; 9 bases are a match to TRBD1. The length of the CDR3 is 14 residues. Unmatched junction bases numbered 1, after V lost 0 bases and J lost 9 bases. The germline CDR1 and CDR2 sequences are SGHRS and YFSETQ. For the CDR3, the DNA is TGCGCCAGCAGCTTGGGACAGGGGGTTTCACCCCTCCACTTT. Protein sequence: CASSLGQGVSPLHF.

The chain carries TRBV5-4 and TRBJ2-1; possible D gene TRBD2, 5 bases. Germline CDR1 reads SGHNT; CDR2 reads YYREEE (reference sequence). The CDR3 is 14 amino acids. V was shortened by 3 bases and J by 7 bases, with 14 bases between the two germline ends. Here the CDR3 reads CASSSDGGLNEQFF. The CDR3, as DNA: TGTGCCAGCAGCTCTGATGGAGGTTTGAATGAGCAGTTCTTC.

The V gene is TRBV21-1, the J gene TRBJ2-1; the D call in the table, TRBD2, was not verified against the DNA. TRBV21-1 is shown as a pseudogene. The CDR3 totals 16 residues. DNA of the CDR3: TGTGCCAGCAGCAAATGCTGGACTAGCGGAAACAATGAGCAGTTCTTC. Amino acid sequence: CASSKCWTSGNNEQFF.

The CDR3 sequence is CASSPRTSGISYNEQFF. DNA of the CDR3: TGTGCCAGCAGCCCTCGGACTAGCGGGATTTCCTACAATGAGCAGTTCTTC. The V gene is TRBV11-2, the J gene TRBJ2-1; 12 bases agree with TRBD2. The CDR3 sequence is 17 residues long. In germline, CDR1 is SGHAT, CDR2 FQNNGV. J was trimmed by 1 base and V by 5 bases; bases with no gene match: 6.

J is TRBJ2-1 and V is TRBV5-8; maybe TRBD1 (8 bases). This CDR3 region has 17 residues. Trimming removed 4 bases from V and 3 bases from J, with 20 bases in between. Per germline, CDR1 SGHTS and CDR2 YDEGEE. CDR3 region: CASSGRDRSILYNEQFF. The CDR3 DNA sequence: TGTGCCAGCAGCGGGAGGGACAGGTCTATCCTCTACAATGAGCAGTTCTTC.

The V call is TRBV19, the J call TRBJ2-5; D may be TRBD2 (6 bases). Trimming removed 2 bases at V and 2 bases at J, with 6 bases between. CDR3 length: 13 residues. The germline gives CDR1 LNHDA, CDR2 SQIVND (reference sequence). The DNA of the CDR3 is TGTGCCAGTAGTATAAGCGGGCAAGAGACCCAGTACTTC. This translates into CASSISGQETQYF. Full variable domain (remainder filled in from reference TRBV19 and TRBJ2-5): DGGITQSPKYLFRKEGQNVTLSCEQNLNHDAMYWYRQDPGQGLRLIYYSQIVNDFQKGDIAEGYSVSREKKESFPLTVTSAQKNPTAFYLCASSISGQETQYFGPGTRLLVL.

This chain uses TRBV19 with TRBJ2-2; a weak D match, TRBD2 (6 bases). V was pared by 5 bases and J by 5 bases, with 18 bases between. This CDR3 region has 16 residues. CDR1 and CDR2 (germline): LNHDA, SQIVND (reference sequence). For the CDR3, the DNA is TGTGCCAGTAGTTTAATGGGACTCTCCGTTACCGGGGAGCTGTTTTTT. Protein: CASSLMGLSVTGELFF.

The rearrangement uses TRBV12-3 or TRBV12-4 and TRBJ2-7; no clear D. V was clipped by 5 bases and J by 5 bases, with 10 bases between them. The CDR3 totals 12 residues. The CDR3 region is CASSPISDEQYF. CDR3 sequence (DNA): TGTGCCAGCAGTCCGATCTCAGACGAGCAGTACTTC.

The rearrangement links TRBV6-5 to TRBJ1-6; 7 bases map to TRBD1. J lost 9 bases, V lost 6 bases, and 8 bases had no gene match. The CDR3 sequence is 14 residues long. Germline-derived CDR1 and CDR2 are MNHEY and SVGAGI. CDR3 loop: CASSRQGTPSPLHF. The CDR3 region has the DNA TGTGCCAGCAGCCGACAGGGAACCCCTTCACCCCTCCACTTT.

CDR3 in DNA: TGTGCCAGCAGTTTACCTACCGGGACAGGAGTCAATGAGCAGTTCTTC. Translation gives CASSLPTGTGVNEQFF. The chain recombines TRBV27 with TRBJ2-1, with TRBD1 identical over 8 bases. The CDR3 has 16 residues. Germline-derived CDR1 and CDR2 are MNHEY and SMNVEV (reference sequence). V shed 2 bases, J shed 6 bases, and the junction held 9 bases outside the gene matches.